These 8 T cell receptor beta chains originate from one sample sequenced in a study of CD8 T cells in Susac syndrome. RNA totalling roughly 0.45 to 1 ug underwent reverse transcription with random hexamers. TCRdb called the immunoSEQ multiplex PCR reads again in MiXCR, with one record for every CDR3 protein. The sample has roughly 250,000 distinct CDR3 sequences; 90% to 96% are singletons. Material: CD4+ T cells from PBMCs. The receptors shown here come from a human donor with Susac syndrome.

The gene calls are TRBV28 and TRBJ1-2, with unresolved D. From germline, CDR1 is MDHEN and CDR2 SYDVKM. Trimming took 10 bases from V and 8 from J, leaving 17 bases between them. The CDR3 sequence is 12 residues long. CDR3 sequence (DNA): TGTGCCACCCAAGTCCCATCACGAGGCTACACCTTC. Translating it yields CATQVPSRGYTF.

The genes are TRBV30 and TRBJ2-1; tentatively, D is TRBD2 (6 bases). Trimming left V 5 bases short and J 9 bases short, with 14 bases between. The CDR3 is 12 amino acids. Looked up from germline, CDR1 is GTSNPN and CDR2 is SVGIG (reference sequence). The CDR3 loop reads CAWLRRAGEQFF. As DNA, the CDR3 is TGTGCCTGGCTTAGGAGGGCAGGTGAGCAGTTCTTC.

V gene TRBV14 combines with J gene TRBJ1-3, with TRBD1 matching 7 bases. Trimming at V came to 2 bases and at J to 3 bases, leaving 4 bases not matched to a gene. Germline values: CDR1 SGHDN, CDR2 FVKESK. The CDR3 is made up of 15 amino acids. The CDR3 is CASSQMTGIGNTIYF. In DNA, the CDR3 is TGTGCCAGCAGCCAAATGACAGGGATTGGAAACACCATATATTTT. The entire variable domain, with the rest obtained from reference TRBV14 and TRBJ1-3, is as follows: EAGVTQFPSHSVIEKGQTVTLRCDPISGHDNLYWYRRVMGKEIKFLLHFVKESKQDESGMPNNRFLAERTGGTYSTLKVQPAELEDSGVYFCASSQMTGIGNTIYFGEGSWLTVV.

This clonotype was detected only a few times. The J gene is TRBJ1-2, the V gene TRBV12-3 or TRBV12-4, with a possible D match to TRBD1 (5 bases). V lost 3 bases, J lost 7 bases, and 9 bases lay in between. The length of the CDR3 is 12 residues. The DNA for the CDR3 is TGTGCCAGCAGTTTTGGGGGGGTTGGCTACACCTTC. Translated: CASSFGGVGYTF.

This clonotype was detected only once. The chain couples TRBV9 to TRBJ2-4, with 8 bases matching TRBD1. Germline CDR1 reads SGDLS; CDR2 reads YYNGEE. Trimming at V came to 3 bases and at J to 0 bases, leaving 2 bases not matched to a gene. The CDR3 contains 15 residues. This CDR3 is CASSGTGGAKNIQYF. The CDR3 nucleotides are TGTGCCAGCAGCGGTACAGGGGGAGCCAAAAACATTCAGTACTTC.

The chain has TRBV20-1 and TRBJ2-4, with 7 bases fitting TRBD2. V dropped 8 bases and J dropped 6; count of bases not matched to a gene: 10. Germline V gene sequence: CDR1 DFQATT, CDR2 SNEGSKA (reference sequence). The CDR3 is 13 amino acids. This chain's CDR3 is CSLGGSGGNIQYF. As DNA, the CDR3 is TGCAGTCTAGGCGGGAGTGGGGGAAACATTCAGTACTTC.

V and J are TRBV19 and TRBJ2-3, with 10 bases lining up with TRBD1. CDR3 length: 17 amino acids. Germline CDR1 is LNHDA and CDR2 is SQIVND (reference sequence). V lost 5 bases to trimming and J lost 2 bases; unmatched junction nucleotides: 10. The CDR3 sequence is CASSPGQGYQYTDTQYF. CDR3 DNA sequence: TGTGCCAGTAGTCCGGGACAGGGGTATCAATACACAGATACGCAGTATTTT.

The gene calls are TRBV4-1 and TRBJ2-1; 16 bases agree with TRBD2. Trimming at V came to 3 bases and at J to 6 bases, leaving 11 bases not matched to a gene. From germline, CDR1 is MGHRA and CDR2 YSYEKL. The CDR3 runs to 19 residues. The DNA for the CDR3 is TGCGCCAGCAGCCAGGCGGGACTAGCGGGAGGGCTGGGGGGCAATGAGCAGTTCTTC. This translates into CASSQAGLAGGLGGNEQFF.